This TCR beta chain was profiled in a study of blood T cell repertoires in COVID-19. About the study: T cells, B-cell-depleted T cells, or PBMCs provided the cDNA or gDNA that served as material.

This CDR3 is built from 15 residues. CDR1 and CDR2 from the germline V gene are LNHNV and YYDKDF (reference sequence). The ends were cut back, 2 bases at V and 5 bases at J, with 12 bases in the middle. Only in-frame clones appear in the TCRdb table, and some are missing; sequencing was by immunoSEQ multiplex PCR. The sample lists almost 250,000 clones, around 86% seen once, with around 1.5% in the top ten. The chain recombines TRBV15 with TRBJ2-2; possible D gene TRBD2, 5 bases. Sequenced material: peripheral blood. This receptor was obtained from a woman aged 55-70 years who had recovered from COVID-19. CDR3 protein: CATSRWFRDTGELFF. CDR3 DNA: TGTGCCACCAGCAGATGGTTTCGGGATACCGGGGAGCTGTTTTTT.